The next 6 T cell receptor beta chains were all read from a single sample in a study of regulatory T cells in long-lasting Graves disease. CDR3 regions were amplified by Arm-PCR using iRepertoire HTBI primers to build TCR beta libraries. One entry per CDR3 protein, called by TCRdb with MiXCR from the multiplex PCR reads. The repertoire consists of around 480,000 distinct CDR3 sequences, with around 16% occurring once and the leading ten covering around 25%. The time point: newly diagnosed GD, antithyroid drugs for less than 3 months. PBMCs were the source of the RNA used for TCR sequencing. This same sample was also part of a study on T cells in Graves' hyperthyroidism and ophthalmopathy.

The input for sequencing was peripheral blood mononuclear cells (PBMCs), taken at new diagnosis, from a patient treated with antithyroid drugs. These receptor sequences come from a woman aged 40-65 years with Graves disease.

For this clonotype: This could be a read error, since a much larger clone is one nucleotide away. The chain links TRBV11-2 to TRBJ1-2; D remains ambiguous. Germline loops: CDR1 SGHAT, CDR2 FQNNGV. The CDR3 length is 15 residues. The CDR3 DNA is TGTGCCAGCACCCGAGAAAGGCAGACTCACTATGGCTACGCCTTC. It codes for CASTRERQTHYGYAF.

This clonotype was seen more than once but under ten times. This chain uses TRBV5-1 with TRBJ2-5; D gene ambiguous. Germline assignment: CDR1 SGHRS and CDR2 YFSETQ. The length of the CDR3 is 12 residues. Trimming stripped 4 bases from V and 0 bases from J, with 4 bases between. The CDR3 DNA follows: TGCGCCAGCAGCCCTGACCAAGAGACCCAGTACTTC. Its translation: CASSPDQETQYF.

V and J are TRBV5-1 and TRBJ2-5, with a tentative D call TRBD1 (6 bases). Trimming left V 1 base short and J 4 bases short, with 14 bases between. There are 15 residues in the CDR3. Germline lookup yields CDR1 SGHRS and CDR2 YFSETQ. The CDR3: CASSLYQGPGETQYF. The CDR3 nucleotides read TGCGCCAGCAGCTTGTACCAGGGGCCGGGAGAGACCCAGTACTTC. Looking up the rest from reference TRBV5-1 and TRBJ2-5 gives the full variable domain: KAGVTQTPRYLIKTRGQQVTLSCSPISGHRSVSWYQQTPGQGLQFLFEYFSETQRNKGNFPGRFSGRQFSNSRSEMNVSTLELGDSALYLCASSLYQGPGETQYFGPGTRLLVL.

The sample holds a few counts of this clonotype. V is TRBV20-1 and J is TRBJ1-2, with D possibly TRBD1 on 6 matching bases. Germline loops: CDR1 DFQATT, CDR2 SNEGSKA (reference sequence). The CDR3 is made up of 12 amino acids. Deletions cut 8 bases from V and 8 bases from J, with 18 bases between. CDR3 protein: CSTHRVVGGYTF. The DNA of the CDR3 is TGCAGTACTCACAGGGTTGTGGGCGGCTACACCTTC.

This clonotype was found many times. This chain links TRBV6-6 with TRBJ2-3; D possibly corresponds to TRBD2 (6 bases). Germline CDR1 is MNHNY and CDR2 is SVGAGI (reference sequence). The V and J ends lost 0 bases and 5 bases respectively, with 18 bases between them. This CDR3 is built from 17 residues. The CDR3 loop is CASSYSGGNREKDTQYF. CDR3 nucleotide sequence: TGTGCCAGCAGTTACTCGGGCGGCAACCGGGAGAAAGATACGCAGTATTTT.

In this sample, this clonotype turned up a few times. V and J are TRBV9 and TRBJ2-1; no clear D gene. Germline lookup yields CDR1 SGDLS and CDR2 YYNGEE. V was trimmed by 0 bases and J by 10 bases, leaving 11 bases between them. The CDR3 is 13 residues long. CDR3 protein: CASSVATLGEQFF. The CDR3 DNA reads TGTGCCAGCAGCGTAGCTACGCTGGGAGAGCAGTTCTTC.